Presented here are 13 T cell receptor beta chains from one specimen sequenced in a study of blood T cell repertoires in COVID-19. Profiled with immunoSEQ multiplex PCR; TCRdb holds only in-frame clones, not every one. The sample lists under 75,000 clones, 60% to 80% occurring once. The sample consisted of peripheral blood. The receptors stem from a woman between 55 and 75 years old with acute or convalescent COVID-19.

This chain links TRBV18 with TRBJ1-4; a weak D match, TRBD1 (5 bases). Per the germline V gene, CDR1 is KGHSH and CDR2 is LQKENI. The V end was cut by 0 bases, the J end by 0 bases, with 8 bases between. The CDR3 has 16 residues. In DNA, the CDR3 is TGTGCCAGCTCACCACCGACAGCAACAACTAATGAAAAACTGTTTTTT. It codes for CASSPPTATTNEKLFF.

This clone occurred once. V usage is TRBV5-1 and J usage is TRBJ2-5; 7 nucleotides agree with TRBD2. The CDR3 contains 15 residues. V was clipped by 3 bases and J by 5 bases; unmatched bases: 10. Germline lookup yields CDR1 SGHRS and CDR2 YFSETQ. The CDR3 loop is CASSWVGTKEETQYF. The CDR3 DNA reads as TGCGCCAGCAGCTGGGTAGGGACTAAGGAGGAGACCCAGTACTTC.

Only one count was recorded for this clone. The V gene is TRBV27, the J gene TRBJ2-1; weak D call: TRBD2 (5 bases). Looked up from germline, CDR1 is MNHEY and CDR2 is SMNVEV (reference sequence). The V end lost 2 bases, the J end lost 6 bases, and 8 bases lay between the germline ends. The CDR3 consists of 13 residues. The CDR3 nucleotides read TGTGCCAGCAGTTTAACTAGTCTCAATGAGCAGTTCTTC. Protein product: CASSLTSLNEQFF.

V gene TRBV19 combines with J gene TRBJ1-6; D is perhaps TRBD1 (5 bases). This CDR3 comprises 16 residues. V was cut by 6 bases and J by 0 bases, with 12 bases left in between. Germline V gives CDR1 LNHDA, CDR2 SQIVND (reference sequence). CDR3 sequence: CASSLTANSYNSPLHF. The CDR3 DNA reads TGTGCCAGTAGCTTGACAGCGAACTCCTATAATTCACCCCTCCACTTT. Drawing the rest from reference TRBV19 and TRBJ1-6, the complete variable domain is DGGITQSPKYLFRKEGQNVTLSCEQNLNHDAMYWYRQDPGQGLRLIYYSQIVNDFQKGDIAEGYSVSREKKESFPLTVTSAQKNPTAFYLCASSLTANSYNSPLHFGNGTRLTVT.

This rearrangement joins TRBV19 to TRBJ1-6; D unclear. V lost 9 bases and J lost 6, with 15 bases in between. The CDR3 length is 14 residues. Per the germline V gene, CDR1 is LNHDA and CDR2 is SQIVND (reference sequence). CDR3 protein: CARTRREGNSPLHF. CDR3 in DNA: TGTGCCAGGACCCGACGGGAGGGTAATTCACCCCTCCACTTT.

The V and J genes are TRBV5-1 and TRBJ2-6, with 7 bases matching TRBD1. This CDR3 comprises 15 residues. V lost 2 bases and J lost 4; bases outside the gene matches: 3. Germline CDR1 and CDR2: SGHRS and YFSETQ. The CDR3 reads CASSLQGRGANVLTF. The CDR3 DNA reads TGCGCCAGCAGCTTACAGGGGAGAGGGGCCAACGTCCTGACTTTC.

The chain couples TRBV4-2 to TRBJ1-4; 9 bases align to TRBD1. V lost 1 base, J lost 5 bases, and 8 bases stayed unmatched. Germline CDR1 and CDR2: LGHNA and YNFKEQ. CDR3 size: 17 residues. The CDR3 protein is CASSQAVQGARNEKLFF. In DNA form, the CDR3 reads TGTGCCAGCAGCCAAGCCGTACAGGGGGCGCGAAATGAAAAACTGTTTTTT.

This clone appeared a few times. J is TRBJ2-7 and V is TRBV19, with TRBD1 matching over 9 bases. The CDR3 loop spans 15 amino acids. Germline V lookup: CDR1 LNHDA, CDR2 SQIVND (reference sequence). The J segment lost 6 bases and the V segment lost 6 bases, leaving 12 bases of the junction unmatched. The CDR3 coding sequence is TGTGCCAGTAGGAGGACAGGGGTTTTGCTCAGCGAGCAGTACTTC. It specifies CASRRTGVLLSEQYF. The full variable domain, rest sourced from reference TRBV19 and TRBJ2-7, is DGGITQSPKYLFRKEGQNVTLSCEQNLNHDAMYWYRQDPGQGLRLIYYSQIVNDFQKGDIAEGYSVSREKKESFPLTVTSAQKNPTAFYLCASRRTGVLLSEQYFGPGTRLTVT.

This chain links TRBV28 with TRBJ2-2; D is ambiguous. The CDR3 spans 13 residues. The germline gives CDR1 MDHEN, CDR2 SYDVKM. V was trimmed by 4 bases and J by 8 bases, leaving 11 bases between them. CDR3 in DNA: TGTGCCAGCAGTTCCTCTTGGGCGGGGGAGCTGTTTTTT. This encodes CASSSSWAGELFF.

This sequence joins TRBV7-6 and TRBJ1-5; 11 bases match TRBD1. The CDR3 is 17 residues long. J was trimmed by 6 bases and V by 5 bases; bases with no gene match: 12. CDR1 SGHVS and CDR2 FNYEAQ come from the germline V gene. This CDR3 reads CASSPRTGGVGSQPQHF. The CDR3 DNA reads as TGTGCCAGCAGCCCCAGGACAGGGGGCGTCGGTAGTCAGCCCCAGCATTTT.

Notes on this clone: This sample includes further DNA sequences coding for the same CDR3. The chain is built from TRBV5-1 and TRBJ1-1; D unclear. The CDR3 is 13 residues long. Between the trimmed V and J ends, which lost 0 bases and 4 bases, there was a span of 7 bases. CDR1 is SGHRS and CDR2 is YFSETQ in the germline V gene. DNA for the CDR3: TGCGCCAGCAGCTTGGGAGGGAGCACTGAAGCTTTCTTT. Translation gives CASSLGGSTEAFF.

The rearrangement uses TRBV7-9 and TRBJ1-1, with a possible D match to TRBD1 (6 bases). Between the trimmed V and J ends, which lost 5 bases and 1 base, there was a span of 8 bases. CDR1 is SEHNR and CDR2 is FQNEAQ in the germline V gene (reference sequence). The CDR3 has 13 residues. The CDR3 spells CASSAQGNTEAFF. The CDR3 DNA sequence: TGTGCCAGCAGCGCACAGGGGAACACTGAAGCTTTCTTT.

The J gene is TRBJ1-3, the V gene TRBV3-1 (or the pseudogene TRBV3-2); D possibly corresponds to TRBD1 (5 bases). Germline V gives CDR1 LGHDT, CDR2 YNNKEL (reference sequence). V lost 4 bases and J 0 bases, leaving 7 bases between the germline ends. This CDR3 comprises 14 residues. The CDR3 is CASSPTASGNTIYF. The CDR3 nucleotides read TGTGCCAGCAGCCCGACAGCCTCTGGAAACACCATATATTTT.